This TCR beta chain was sequenced in a study of response to subunit inactivated influenza vaccine. Study results and caveats: Researchers suggested that each seasonal influenza vaccination recruits few new T cells.

TCRdb reprocessed the RT-PCR reads via MiXCR and lists one record per CDR3 protein. The table records 530,000 or so distinct CDR3 sequences, over 9.5% of them present only once. The germline gives CDR1 MNHEY, CDR2 SMNVEV (reference sequence). V gave up 5 bases and J gave up 0 bases, with 9 bases separating them. This CDR3 is built from 14 residues. This clonotype showed up just a few times. Its antigen is currently unknown. The source was PBMCs from blood, collected on the day of vaccination. This TCR was recovered from a man in his fifties who received an inactivated influenza vaccine. The V call is TRBV27, the J call TRBJ2-3; no clear D. The CDR3 region has the DNA TGTGCCAGCAGTCCTGCATATAGCACAGATACGCAGTATTTT. This translates into CASSPAYSTDTQYF.